This TCR beta chain was profiled in a study of cytomegalovirus exposure and HLA in healthy donors. Primers for the PCR totalled 60 Vbeta and 13 Jbeta. The data were produced by immunoSEQ multiplex PCR, yet TCRdb's version contains in-frame clones alone and is incomplete. The data hold around 160,000 clones, with roughly four fifths observed a single time. Whole-study results and caveats: HLA alleles were associated with some 17,000 TCR beta sequences in a later analysis at 0.05 false discovery rate. The authors confirmed in vitro that a few CMV-associated chains were specific for CMV antigens. The majority of CMV-associated TCR beta chains were reported as apparently HLA-restricted in a later analysis.

As for this clone: Its cognate antigen is unknown.

Germline CDR1 reads MDHEN; CDR2 reads SYDVKM. The CDR3 spans 15 residues. The V and J ends lost 6 bases and 1 base respectively, with 15 bases between them. This sequence was found in a woman between 35 and 50 years old in good health and CMV-seronegative. Sequenced material: PBMCs. V is TRBV28 and J is TRBJ2-5; possible D gene TRBD2, 5 bases. CDR3 in amino acids: CASRTLDWSQETQYF. Written as DNA, the CDR3 is TGTGCCAGCAGAACACTAGATTGGAGCCAAGAGACCCAGTACTTC.